The clone carrying this T cell receptor beta chain was recorded a few times. Original handling: Reference gene primers were amplified, and this amplification served to estimate nucleated cell counts. The table came from immunoSEQ multiplex PCR; TCRdb's copy has only in-frame clones and leaves some out. V, J and clone size reflect that table, while D and trimming were determined from the DNA. This table holds 95,000 to 120,000 clones, over 65% found once. J gave up 0 bases and V 1 base, and 3 bases lay outside the gene matches. Germline V gene sequence: CDR1 MGHRA, CDR2 YSYEKL. This CDR3 has 18 amino acids. The data belong to a study of blood T cell repertoires in COVID-19. At the level of the study: There were acute and convalescent COVID-19 samples, and they came from the United States, Italy and Spain. From T cells, B-cell-depleted T cells, or PBMCs came the material, which was cDNA or gDNA.

Material: peripheral blood. The chain has TRBV4-1 and TRBJ1-6, with 10 bases fitting TRBD1. This sequence originates from a woman between 40 and 50 years old with acute or convalescent COVID-19. The CDR3 reads CASSQAGQGSSYNSPLHF. As DNA, the CDR3 is TGCGCCAGCAGCCAAGCGGGACAGGGGAGCTCCTATAATTCACCCCTCCACTTT.